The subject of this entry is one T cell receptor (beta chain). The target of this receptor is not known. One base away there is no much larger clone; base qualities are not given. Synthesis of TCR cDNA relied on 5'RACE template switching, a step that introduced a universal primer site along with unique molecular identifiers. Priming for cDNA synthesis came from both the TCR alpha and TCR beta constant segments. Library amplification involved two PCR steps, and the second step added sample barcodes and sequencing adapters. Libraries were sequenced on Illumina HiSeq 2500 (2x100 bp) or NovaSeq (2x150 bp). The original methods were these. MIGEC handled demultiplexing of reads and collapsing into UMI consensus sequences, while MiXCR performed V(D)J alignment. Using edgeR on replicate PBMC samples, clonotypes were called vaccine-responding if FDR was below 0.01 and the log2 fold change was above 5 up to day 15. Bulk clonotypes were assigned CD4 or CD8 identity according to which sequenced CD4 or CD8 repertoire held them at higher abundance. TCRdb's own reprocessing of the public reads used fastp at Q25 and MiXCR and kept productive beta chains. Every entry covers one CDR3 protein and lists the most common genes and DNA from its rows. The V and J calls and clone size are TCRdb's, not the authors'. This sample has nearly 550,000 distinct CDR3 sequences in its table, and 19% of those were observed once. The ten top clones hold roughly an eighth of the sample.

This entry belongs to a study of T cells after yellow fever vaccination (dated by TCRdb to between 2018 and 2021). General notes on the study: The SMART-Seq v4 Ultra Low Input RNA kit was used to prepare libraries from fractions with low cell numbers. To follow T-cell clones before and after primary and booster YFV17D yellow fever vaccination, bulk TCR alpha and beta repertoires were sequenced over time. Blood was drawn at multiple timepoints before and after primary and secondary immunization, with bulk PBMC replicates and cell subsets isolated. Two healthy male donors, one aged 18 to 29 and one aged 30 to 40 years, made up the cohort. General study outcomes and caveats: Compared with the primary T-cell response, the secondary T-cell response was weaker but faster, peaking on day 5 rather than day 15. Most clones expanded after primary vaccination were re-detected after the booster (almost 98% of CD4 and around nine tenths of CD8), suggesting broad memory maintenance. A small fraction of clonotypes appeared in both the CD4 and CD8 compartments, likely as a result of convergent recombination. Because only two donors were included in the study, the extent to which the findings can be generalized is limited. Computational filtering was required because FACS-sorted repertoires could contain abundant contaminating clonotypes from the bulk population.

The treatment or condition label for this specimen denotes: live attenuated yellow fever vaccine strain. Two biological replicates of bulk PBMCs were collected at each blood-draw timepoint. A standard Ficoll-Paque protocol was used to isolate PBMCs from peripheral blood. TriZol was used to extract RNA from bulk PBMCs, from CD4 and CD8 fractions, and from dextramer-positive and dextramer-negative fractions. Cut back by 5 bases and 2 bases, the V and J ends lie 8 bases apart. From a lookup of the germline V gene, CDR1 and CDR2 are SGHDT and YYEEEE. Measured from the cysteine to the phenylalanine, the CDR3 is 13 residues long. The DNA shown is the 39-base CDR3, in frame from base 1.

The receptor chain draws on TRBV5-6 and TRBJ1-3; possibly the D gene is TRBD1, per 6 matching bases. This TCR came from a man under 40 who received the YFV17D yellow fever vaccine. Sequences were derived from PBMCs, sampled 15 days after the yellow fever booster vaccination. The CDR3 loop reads CASRSGAGNTIYF. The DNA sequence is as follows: TGTGCCAGCAGATCAGGGGCTGGAAACACCATATATTTT.